This T cell receptor beta chain was sequenced for a study of cytomegalovirus exposure and HLA in healthy donors. Whole-study findings and limits: In a later analysis, HLA-associated TCR beta chains were more clonally expanded than equally common others.

PCR used 60 Vbeta primers and 13 Jbeta primers. Sequencing was performed with immunoSEQ multiplex PCR; in TCRdb, only in-frame clones are kept and a portion is missing. This sample's table reports roughly 55,000 clones. Remarks on this clone: Its antigen is as yet unknown.

CDR3 length equals 19 residues. V lost 10 bases and J 4 bases, leaving 33 bases between the germline ends. Germline assignment: CDR1 LNHDA and CDR2 SQIVND (reference sequence). The chain uses TRBV19 and TRBJ2-3, with D perhaps matching TRBD1 (6 bases). The TCR comes from a woman in her fifties or sixties in good health and CMV-seropositive. The specimen was PBMCs. The CDR3 nucleotides read TGTGCCACCCGGACGGCTCCAATATCATCAGGGGAGATTCCAGATACGCAGTATTTT. Encoded protein: CATRTAPISSGEIPDTQYF.